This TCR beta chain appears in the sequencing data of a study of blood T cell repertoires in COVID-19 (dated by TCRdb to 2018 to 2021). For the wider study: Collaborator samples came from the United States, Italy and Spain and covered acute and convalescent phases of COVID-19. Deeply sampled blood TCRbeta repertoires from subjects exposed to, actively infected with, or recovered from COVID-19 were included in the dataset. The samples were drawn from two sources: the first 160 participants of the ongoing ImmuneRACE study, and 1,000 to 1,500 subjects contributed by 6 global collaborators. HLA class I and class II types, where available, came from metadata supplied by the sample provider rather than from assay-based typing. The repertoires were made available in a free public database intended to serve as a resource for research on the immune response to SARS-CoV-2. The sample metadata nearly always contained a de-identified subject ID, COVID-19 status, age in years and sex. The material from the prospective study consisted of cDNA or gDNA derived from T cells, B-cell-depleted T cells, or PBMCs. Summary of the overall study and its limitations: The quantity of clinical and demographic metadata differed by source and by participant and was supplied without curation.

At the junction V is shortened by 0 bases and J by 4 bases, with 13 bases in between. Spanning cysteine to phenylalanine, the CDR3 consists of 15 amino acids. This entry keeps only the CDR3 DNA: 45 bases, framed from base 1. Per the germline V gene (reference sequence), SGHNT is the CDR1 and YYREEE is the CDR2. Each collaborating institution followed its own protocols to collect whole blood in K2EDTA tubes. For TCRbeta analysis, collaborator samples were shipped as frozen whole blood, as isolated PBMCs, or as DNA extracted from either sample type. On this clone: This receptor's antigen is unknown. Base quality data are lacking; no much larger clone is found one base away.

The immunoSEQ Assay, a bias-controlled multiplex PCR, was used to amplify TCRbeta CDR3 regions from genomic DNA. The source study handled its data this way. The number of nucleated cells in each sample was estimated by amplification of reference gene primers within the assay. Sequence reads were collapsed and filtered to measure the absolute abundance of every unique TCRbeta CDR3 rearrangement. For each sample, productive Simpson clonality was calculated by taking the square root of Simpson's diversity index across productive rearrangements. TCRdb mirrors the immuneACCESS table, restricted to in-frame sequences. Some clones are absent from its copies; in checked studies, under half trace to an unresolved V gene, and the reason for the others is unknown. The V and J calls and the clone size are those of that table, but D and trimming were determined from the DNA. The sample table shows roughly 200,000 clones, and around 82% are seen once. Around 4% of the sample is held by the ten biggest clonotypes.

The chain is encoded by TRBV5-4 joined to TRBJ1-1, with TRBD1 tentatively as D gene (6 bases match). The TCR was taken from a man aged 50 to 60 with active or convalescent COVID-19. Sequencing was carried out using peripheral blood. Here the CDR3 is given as CASSLVLGGGTEAFF. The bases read TGTGCCAGCAGCTTGGTCCTAGGGGGGGGCACTGAAGCTTTCTTT.